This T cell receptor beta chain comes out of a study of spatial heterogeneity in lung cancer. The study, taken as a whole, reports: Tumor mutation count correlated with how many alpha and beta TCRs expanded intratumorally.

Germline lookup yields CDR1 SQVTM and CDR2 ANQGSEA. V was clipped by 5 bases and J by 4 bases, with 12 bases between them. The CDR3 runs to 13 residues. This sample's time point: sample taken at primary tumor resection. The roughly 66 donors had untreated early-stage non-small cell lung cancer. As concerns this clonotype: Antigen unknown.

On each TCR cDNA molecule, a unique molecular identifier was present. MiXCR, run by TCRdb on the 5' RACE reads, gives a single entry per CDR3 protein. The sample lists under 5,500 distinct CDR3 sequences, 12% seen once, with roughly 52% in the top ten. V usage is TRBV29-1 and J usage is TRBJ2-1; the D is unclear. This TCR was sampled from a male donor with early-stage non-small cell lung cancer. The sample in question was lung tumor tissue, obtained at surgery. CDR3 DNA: TGCAGCGTTCCTAGGAATAATTACAATGAGCAGTTCTTC. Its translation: CSVPRNNYNEQFF.